The sequence of this TCR beta chain was determined in a study of CD8+CD57+ T cells in acquired aplastic anemia. This clonotype was counted many times. For CDR3 and TCR beta VDJ profiling, genomic DNA was the template used. Using its own MiXCR run on the reads, TCRdb lists one record per CDR3 protein. The data hold about 81,000 distinct CDR3 sequences, with approximately 45% observed a single time. The V and J ends lost 8 bases and 6 bases, in that order; junction bases with no gene match: 11. Germline values: CDR1 SQVTM, CDR2 ANQGSEA. CDR3 length: 13 amino acids. The sequenced sample consisted of sorted CD4+, CD8+, or CD8+CD57+ T cells (not recorded which) from PBMCs. The J gene is TRBJ2-7, the V gene TRBV29-1; TRBD2 matches at 9 bases. This TCR came from a human donor in good health, serving as a control. The CDR3 sequence: CSTSLAGVGEQYF. CDR3 bases: TGCAGCACCTCGTTAGCGGGGGTGGGCGAGCAGTACTTC.